This TCR beta chain is drawn from a study of T cells in Graves' hyperthyroidism and ophthalmopathy (dated by TCRdb to the late 2010s). Background on the whole study: Peripheral blood was collected at initial diagnosis, before any treatment. Prospective prediction of ophthalmopathy was tested in an independent validation cohort of approximately 19 hyperthyroidism patients and 15 to 17 patients who later progressed to ophthalmopathy. After sampling, hyperthyroidism patients received methimazole starting at 30 mg daily, and ophthalmopathy patients received high-dose intravenous methylprednisolone. In addition, the study compared T-cell repertoires in thyroid tissue and in blood from over 5 Graves' hyperthyroidism patients. The roughly 91 discovery patients were randomly divided into training and test sets at a 7:3 ratio. According to the paper, TCR Vbeta CDR3 sequencing was carried out on around 140 peripheral blood samples, which came from under 50 ophthalmopathy, under 80 hyperthyroidism and roughly 17 progressor patients. A discovery cohort of 95 to 100 patients, about 43 with Graves' ophthalmopathy and 55 to 60 with stable Graves' hyperthyroidism, was used to find distinguishing TCR V-J signatures. Overall results and qualifications from the work: Most expanded thyroid clonotypes (frequency above 0.001) were also detected in blood, a finding suggesting that blood repertoires may reflect thyroid immune responses. A 13 V-J signature model separated ophthalmopathy from stable hyperthyroidism, with roughly 88% sensitivity and roughly 81% specificity in cross-validation and 80%/75% in testing. In validation, progression to ophthalmopathy was predicted by the model with around 70% sensitivity and roughly 76% specificity, a median of approximately 7.1 months before onset. Sample size was not statistically predetermined, and investigators were not blinded to group allocation.

The TCR beta CDR3 regions were amplified from RNA transcripts. The TCR CDR3 was subjected to a first round of RT-PCR using the HTBI primer set and the Qiagen OneStep RT-PCR kit. A second multiplex PCR round built the libraries, followed by size selection and purification. The libraries were sequenced on an Illumina HiSeq2000 using paired-end 100 bp reads. The paper's processing steps were these. SOAPnuke was used to process the raw data, throwing out any read that contained adapters or uncalled bases, had a mean Phred below 15, or lacked an exact constant-primer or identifier match. High-quality paired reads were merged with COPE v1.2.5, and unique nucleotide sequences were defined as clonotypes. Clonotypes were aligned to IMGT TRBV, TRBD and TRBJ reference segments using MiTCR v1.1. The analysis was restricted to V-J combinations with a frequency above 0.0001, which together covered 99% to 99.2% of the repertoires. A TCS score was defined as the ratio of F50 (clonal expansion) to E x V (chaos), with BLOSUM62-based TCRdist applied between CDR3 peptides within each V-J. Welch's t-statistics and random forest reduced some 510 V-J features to 13, which were used in a naive Bayes classifier (R e1071). In-frame beta chains were kept once TCRdb had trimmed the public reads at Q25 with fastp and called clones with MiXCR. All rows with the same CDR3 protein become a single entry with the most common DNA and genes. The V and J calls reflect TCRdb's pipeline rather than the authors' work. The sample table shows about 580,000 distinct CDR3 sequences, and about 15% are seen once. The ten largest clones represent less than 6% of the sample.

Hyperthyroidism patients were aged 18 to 65 years and newly diagnosed, with disease duration of less than 2 months. Exclusion was applied to patients with uncontrolled infections, other autoimmune diseases, pregnancy or lactation. Clinical symptoms, serum thyroxine and TRAb, thyroid ultrasound, and orbital computed tomography formed the basis for the diagnoses. Blood from progressor patients was drawn when they were first diagnosed with hyperthyroidism, before any ophthalmopathy symptoms appeared. PBMCs were isolated from about 9 ml of fresh peripheral blood by Ficoll-Paque density gradient centrifugation. Progressor patients were initially diagnosed with Graves' hyperthyroidism and developed ophthalmopathy during follow-up. Trizol reagent was used to extract total RNA, and RNA quality was then checked on an Agilent 2100 Bioanalyzer. CDR1 DFQATT and CDR2 SNEGSKA are derived from the germline V gene (reference sequence). The CDR3, from cysteine to phenylalanine, totals 13 residues. The kept DNA is CDR3 alone, 39 bases in frame from the first base. After removal of 5 bases from V and 6 bases from J, the junction retains 10 bases not matched to a gene.

To note about this clonotype: The antigen this receptor binds is unknown. It has no much larger one-base neighbor in the sample; base qualities were not kept.

This TCR derives from a woman in her twenties or thirties with Graves' hyperthyroidism that later progressed to Graves' ophthalmopathy. Source material: blood. This receptor chain uses TRBV20-1 and TRBJ2-7; TRBD2 agrees with 7 junctional bases. The CDR3 sequence is CSASPGLNREQYF. The nucleotides read TGCAGTGCTTCCCCGGGACTAAATCGCGAGCAGTACTTC.